This T cell receptor (beta chain) was profiled in a study of CD8 T cells in Susac syndrome. The RNA input was about 0.45 to 1 ug, and it was reverse transcribed with random hexamers. The TCR beta CDR3 was amplified by immunoSEQ multiplex PCR across 54 Vbeta, 13 Jbeta. TCRdb independently ran MiXCR on the immunoSEQ multiplex PCR reads; one entry per CDR3 protein. Of approximately 70,000 distinct CDR3 sequences listed, under 96% are singletons. Sequencing of TCR beta was undertaken in CD8+ and CD4+ T cells derived from blood. Both CD4+ and CD8+ T cells were negatively isolated, and TEMRA cells underwent FACS enrichment. V lost 0 bases and J lost 2, with 8 bases in between. Germline V lookup: CDR1 DFQATT, CDR2 SNEGSKA (reference sequence). CDR3 length equals 15 residues.

This sequence joins TRBV20-1 and TRBJ2-6; D uncertain. The sample consisted of CD4+ T cells from PBMCs. The source is a human donor with multiple sclerosis. The CDR3, as DNA: TGCAGTGCTAGAGACGGAAGGGCTGGGGCCAACGTCCTGACTTTC. Translation: CSARDGRAGANVLTF.